The clone carrying this T cell receptor beta chain is a singleton in its sample. Its antigen remains unknown. In the PCR, 60 Vbeta and 13 Jbeta primers were used. The data were produced by immunoSEQ multiplex PCR, yet TCRdb's version contains in-frame clones alone and is incomplete. The sample consists of about 160,000 clones, around four fifths of them appearing once. V shed 5 bases, J shed 1 base, and the junction held 10 bases outside the gene matches. The CDR3 loop spans 18 amino acids. Per the germline V gene, CDR1 is SGHAT and CDR2 is FQNNGV. The entry originates in a study of cytomegalovirus exposure and HLA in healthy donors. Study results and limitations: The authors later linked a missense DCLRE1C variant to TCR beta V- and J-gene trimming. It has been reported that TCR beta sequences accurately predicted the HLA-A and HLA-B alleles of most subjects. Because they were indistinguishable, some V segments, including TRBV6-2 and TRBV6-3, were excluded. Reports described diagnosis of cytomegalovirus status by the classifier as highly specific and sensitive.

The sequence was collected from a male donor in good health and CMV-seronegative. The chain joins TRBV11-2 to TRBJ2-6; 8 bases are shared with TRBD2. Sequences were obtained from PBMCs. The CDR3 DNA sequence: TGTGCCAGCAGCAACTGGCCGGGACTAGTTTCTGGGGCCAACGTCCTGACTTTC. Protein sequence: CASSNWPGLVSGANVLTF.